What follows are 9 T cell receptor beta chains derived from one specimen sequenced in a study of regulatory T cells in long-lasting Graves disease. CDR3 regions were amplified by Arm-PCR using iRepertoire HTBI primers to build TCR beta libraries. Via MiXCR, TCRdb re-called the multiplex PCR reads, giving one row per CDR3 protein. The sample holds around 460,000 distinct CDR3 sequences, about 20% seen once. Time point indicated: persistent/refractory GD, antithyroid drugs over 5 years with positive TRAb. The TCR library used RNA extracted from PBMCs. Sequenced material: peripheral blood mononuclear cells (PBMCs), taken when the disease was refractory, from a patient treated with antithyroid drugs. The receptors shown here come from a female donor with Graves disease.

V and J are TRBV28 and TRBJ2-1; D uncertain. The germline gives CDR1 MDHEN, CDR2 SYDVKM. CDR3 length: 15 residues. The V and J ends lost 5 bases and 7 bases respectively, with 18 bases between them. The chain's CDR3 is CASSPLPDRENEQFF. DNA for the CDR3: TGTGCCAGCAGTCCCCTCCCGGACCGTGAGAATGAGCAGTTCTTC.

As DNA, the CDR3 is TGTGCCAGTGCCACAGGGGTCCAAGAGACCCAGTACTTC. Its translation is CASATGVQETQYF. The chain links TRBV19 to TRBJ2-5; 7 nucleotides match TRBD1. The J segment lost 1 base and the V segment lost 8 bases, leaving 4 bases of the junction unmatched. Germline V gene sequence: CDR1 LNHDA, CDR2 SQIVND (reference sequence). There are 13 residues in the CDR3.

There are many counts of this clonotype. CDR3 sequence reads: CASSFLGTAETQYF. Written as DNA, the CDR3 is TGTGCCAGCAGCTTCCTCGGGACAGCGGAGACCCAGTACTTC. This chain connects TRBV7-8 to TRBJ2-5; 7 bases fit TRBD1. The CDR3 extends over 14 amino acids. Germline CDR1 is SGHVS and CDR2 is FQNEAQ. V lost 3 bases and J lost 5; bases outside the gene matches: 6.

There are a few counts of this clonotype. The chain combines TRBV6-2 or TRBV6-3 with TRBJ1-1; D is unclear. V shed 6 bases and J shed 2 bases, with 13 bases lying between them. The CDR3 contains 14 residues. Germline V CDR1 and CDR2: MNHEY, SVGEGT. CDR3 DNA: TGTGCCAGCAGCCACGAGGGCAGAAACACTGAAGCTTTCTTT. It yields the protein CASSHEGRNTEAFF.

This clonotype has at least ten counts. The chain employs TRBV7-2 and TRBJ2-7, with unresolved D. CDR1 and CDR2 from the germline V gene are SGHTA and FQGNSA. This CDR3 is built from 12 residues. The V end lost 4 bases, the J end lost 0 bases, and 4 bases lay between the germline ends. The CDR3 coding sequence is TGTGCCAGCAGCTCAAGCTCCTACGAGCAGTACTTC. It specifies CASSSSSYEQYF.

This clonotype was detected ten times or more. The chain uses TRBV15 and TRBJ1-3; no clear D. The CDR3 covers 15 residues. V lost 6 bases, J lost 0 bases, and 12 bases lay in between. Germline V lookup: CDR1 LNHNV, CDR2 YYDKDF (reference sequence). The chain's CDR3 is CATSKGGSSGNTIYF. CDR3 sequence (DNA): TGTGCCACCAGTAAAGGTGGGAGCTCTGGAAACACCATATATTTT.

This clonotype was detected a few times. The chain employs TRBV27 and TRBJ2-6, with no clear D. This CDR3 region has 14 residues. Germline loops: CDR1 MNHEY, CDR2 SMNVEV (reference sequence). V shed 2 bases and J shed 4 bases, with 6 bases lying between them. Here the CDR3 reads CASSLSFGANVLTF. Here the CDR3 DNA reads TGTGCCAGCAGTTTAAGTTTCGGGGCCAACGTCCTGACTTTC.

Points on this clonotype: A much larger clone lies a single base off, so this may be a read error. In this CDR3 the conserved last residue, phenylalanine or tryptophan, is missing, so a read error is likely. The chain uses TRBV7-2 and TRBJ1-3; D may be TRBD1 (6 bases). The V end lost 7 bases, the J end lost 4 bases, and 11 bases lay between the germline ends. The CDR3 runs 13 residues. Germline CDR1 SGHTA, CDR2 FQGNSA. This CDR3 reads CASTRGGGNTIYS. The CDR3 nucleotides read TGTGCCAGCACCAGGGGCGGCGGAAACACCATATATTCT.

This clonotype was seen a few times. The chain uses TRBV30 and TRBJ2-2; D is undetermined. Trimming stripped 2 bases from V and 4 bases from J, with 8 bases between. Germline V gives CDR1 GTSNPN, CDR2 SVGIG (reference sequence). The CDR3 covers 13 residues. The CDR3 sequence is CAWSRHSTGELFF. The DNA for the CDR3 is TGTGCCTGGAGTCGACACTCCACCGGGGAGCTGTTTTTT. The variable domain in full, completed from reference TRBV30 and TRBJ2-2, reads SQTIHQWPATLVQPVGSPLSLECTVEGTSNPNLYWYRQAAGRGLQLLFYSVGIGQISSEVPQNLSASRPQDRQFILSSKKLLLSDSGFYLCAWSRHSTGELFFGEGSRLTVL.